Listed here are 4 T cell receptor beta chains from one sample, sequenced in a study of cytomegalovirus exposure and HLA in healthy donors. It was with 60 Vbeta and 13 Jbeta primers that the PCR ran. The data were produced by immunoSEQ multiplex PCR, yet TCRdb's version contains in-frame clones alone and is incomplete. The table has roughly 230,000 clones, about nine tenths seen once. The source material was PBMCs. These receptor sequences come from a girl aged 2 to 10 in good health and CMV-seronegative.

The CDR3 here is CASSSGGDGTGELFF. The CDR3 coding sequence is TGTGCCAGCAGCTCGGGGGGGGATGGCACCGGGGAGCTGTTTTTT. V and J are TRBV5-4 and TRBJ2-2, with 8 bases identical to TRBD2. V was clipped by 3 bases and J by 4 bases; unmatched bases: 5. This CDR3 contains 15 residues. Germline V gene data show CDR1 as SGHNT and CDR2 as YYREEE (reference sequence).

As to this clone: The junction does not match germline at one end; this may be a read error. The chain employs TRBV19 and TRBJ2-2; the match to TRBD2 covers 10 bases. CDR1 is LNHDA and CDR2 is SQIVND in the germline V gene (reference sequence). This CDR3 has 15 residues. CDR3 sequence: CASIIAGGATGELFF. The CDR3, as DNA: TGTGCCAGTATTATAGCGGGAGGTGCCACCGGGGAGCTGTTTTTT. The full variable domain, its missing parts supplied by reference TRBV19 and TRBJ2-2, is DGGITQSPKYLFRKEGQNVTLSCEQNLNHDAMYWYRQDPGQGLRLIYYSQIVNDFQKGDIAEGYSVSREKKESFPLTVTSAQKNPTAFYLCASIIAGGATGELFFGEGSRLTVL.

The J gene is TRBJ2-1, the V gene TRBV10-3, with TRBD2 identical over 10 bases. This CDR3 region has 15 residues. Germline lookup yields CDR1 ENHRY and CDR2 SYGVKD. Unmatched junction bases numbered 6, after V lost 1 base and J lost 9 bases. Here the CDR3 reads CAISELLAGDGEQFF. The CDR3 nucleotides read TGTGCCATCAGTGAGTTGCTAGCGGGAGATGGTGAGCAGTTCTTC.

CDR3 in amino acids: CASSWTSGSYEQYF. CDR3 nucleotides: TGTGCCAGCAGCTGGACTAGCGGCTCCTACGAGCAGTACTTC. The chain joins TRBV6-6 to TRBJ2-7, with 10 bases fitting TRBD2. Germline V lookup: CDR1 MNHNY, CDR2 SVGAGI (reference sequence). The CDR3 is made up of 14 amino acids. With V trimmed by 6 bases and J by 0 bases, 2 bases remained unmatched.